These T cell receptor beta chains were read from a single sample in a study of shared clonotypes between healthy human individuals. The protocol was immunoSEQ multiplex PCR, while the TCRdb copy is restricted to in-frame clones and leaves out a portion. The sample carries approximately 2.5 million clones, roughly 93% recorded once. The sample comprised naive CD4+ T cells from PBMCs. These receptors all come from a man aged 18-30 years in good health. Some clones in this sample may be carry-over from other donors' samples. CDR3s include the opening cysteine and the closing phenylalanine or tryptophan. Each record gives: clone size, D gene, V gene, J gene, CDR3 protein, CDR3 DNA. A D gene is named only where the DNA matches it firmly. The size of a clone is reported for some rows only, either as once, few or many, or as a class for expanded clones.

size: .
D: .
V: TRBV5-1
J: TRBJ2-5
CDR3: CASSLESGAGGETQYF
DNA: TGCGCCAGCAGCTTGGAATCGGGGGCAGGGGGAGAGACCCAGTACTTC

size: once
D: TRBD2
V: TRBV18
J: TRBJ2-1
CDR3: CASSPYGTSGTGEQFF
DNA: TGTGCCAGCTCACCATACGGGACTAGCGGGACCGGGGAGCAGTTCTTC

size: .
D: TRBD2
V: TRBV19
J: TRBJ2-7
CDR3: CASSISQRTSGNYEQYF
DNA: TGTGCCAGTAGTATCTCCCAGCGGACTAGCGGGAACTACGAGCAGTACTTC

size: .
D: TRBD2
V: TRBV5-1
J: TRBJ2-3
CDR3: CASSPLAGSSTDTQYF
DNA: TGCGCCAGCAGCCCCCTAGCGGGATCTAGCACAGATACGCAGTATTTT

size: .
D: .
V: TRBV14
J: TRBJ2-2
CDR3: CASSQAGMANTGELFF
DNA: TGTGCCAGCAGCCAAGCAGGGATGGCCAACACCGGGGAGCTGTTTTTT

size: .
D: .
V: TRBV30
J: TRBJ1-3
CDR3: CAWSYRAAGNTIYF
DNA: TGTGCCTGGAGTTATCGGGCGGCTGGAAACACCATATATTTT

size: .
D: .
V: TRBV27
J: TRBJ2-2
CDR3: CASSLRAANTGELFF
DNA: TGTGCCAGCAGTTTACGTGCAGCAAACACCGGGGAGCTGTTTTTT

size: .
D: .
V: TRBV28
J: TRBJ2-2
CDR3: CASSLTTGELFF
DNA: TGTGCCAGCAGTTTGACCACCGGGGAGCTGTTTTTT

size: .
D: .
V: TRBV27
J: TRBJ1-5
CDR3: CASSFSIAIQPQHF
DNA: TGTGCCAGCAGTTTTTCCATAGCTATACAGCCCCAGCATTTT

size: .
D: TRBD1
V: TRBV27
J: TRBJ1-4
CDR3: CASSWTGTNEKLFF
DNA: TGTGCCAGCAGTTGGACAGGAACTAATGAAAAACTGTTTTTT

size: .
D: TRBD2
V: TRBV2
J: TRBJ2-7
CDR3: CASSSGLAGLAEQYF
DNA: TGTGCCAGCAGTAGTGGACTAGCGGGACTCGCCGAGCAGTACTTC

size: .
D: .
V: TRBV28
J: TRBJ1-4
CDR3: CASSSPGRGEKLFF
DNA: TGTGCCAGCAGTTCTCCCGGTAGGGGTGAAAAACTGTTTTTT

size: .
D: TRBD1
V: TRBV11-3
J: TRBJ2-4
CDR3: CASRPPVSGQGADIQYF
DNA: TGTGCCAGCAGGCCCCCAGTCTCGGGACAGGGGGCTGACATTCAGTACTTC

size: .
D: .
V: TRBV19
J: TRBJ1-2
CDR3: CASSSGASNYGYTF
DNA: TGTGCCAGCTCTAGCGGGGCATCTAACTATGGCTACACCTTC

size: .
D: TRBD1
V: TRBV10-3
J: TRBJ2-7
CDR3: CAISELGTGGKQYF
DNA: TGTGCCATCAGTGAGCTGGGGACAGGGGGCAAGCAGTACTTC

size: .
D: TRBD2
V: TRBV5-4
J: TRBJ2-7
CDR3: CASSGGGRDEQYF
DNA: TGTGCCAGCAGCGGCGGGGGGCGCGACGAGCAGTACTTC

size: .
D: TRBD1
V: TRBV2
J: TRBJ2-2
CDR3: CASRGTGYTGELFF
DNA: TGTGCCAGCAGGGGGACAGGGTACACCGGGGAGCTGTTTTTT

size: .
D: .
V: TRBV25-1
J: TRBJ1-1
CDR3: CASSGTSNTEAFF
DNA: TGTGCCAGCAGCGGGACGTCGAACACTGAAGCTTTCTTT

size: .
D: .
V: TRBV5-6
J: TRBJ1-6
CDR3: CASSLFRLRYNSPLHF
DNA: TGTGCCAGCAGCTTGTTTCGGCTCCGCTATAATTCACCCCTCCACTTT

size: .
D: TRBD2
V: TRBV11-2
J: TRBJ2-5
CDR3: CASSTGGPETQYF
DNA: TGTGCCAGCAGCACGGGAGGACCCGAGACCCAGTACTTC

size: .
D: .
V: TRBV4-1
J: TRBJ2-7
CDR3: CASSQVPTGQNEQYF
DNA: TGCGCCAGCAGCCAAGTACCCACGGGCCAGAACGAGCAGTACTTC

size: .
D: TRBD2
V: TRBV28
J: TRBJ2-5
CDR3: CASSLLGLAGPSKQYF
DNA: TGTGCCAGCAGTTTATTAGGGCTAGCGGGACCCTCCAAGCAGTACTTC

size: .
D: .
V: TRBV21-1
J: TRBJ2-1
CDR3: CASSKGGPTLNNEQFF
DNA: TGTGCCAGCAGCAAGGGGGGACCCACCTTAAACAATGAGCAGTTCTTC

size: .
D: TRBD2
V: TRBV5-1
J: TRBJ2-3
CDR3: CASSVAGTSGTDTQYF
DNA: TGCGCCAGCAGCGTAGCCGGGACTAGCGGCACAGATACGCAGTATTTT

size: .
D: TRBD2
V: TRBV27
J: TRBJ2-1
CDR3: CASTIGFRGGSRSSEQFF
DNA: TGTGCCAGCACCATTGGGTTTCGGGGCGGGAGTAGATCTAGTGAGCAGTTCTTC

size: .
D: .
V: TRBV11-1
J: TRBJ2-2
CDR3: CASSLEGTGELFF
DNA: TGTGCCAGCAGCCTCGAGGGAACCGGGGAGCTGTTTTTT

size: once
D: .
V: TRBV30
J: TRBJ1-1
CDR3: CAWSPTSREAFF
DNA: TGTGCCTGGAGCCCCACGAGCCGGGAAGCTTTCTTT

size: .
D: .
V: TRBV28
J: TRBJ1-1
CDR3: CASSPLDKNTEAFF
DNA: TGTGCCAGCAGTCCATTAGACAAGAACACTGAAGCTTTCTTT

size: .
D: .
V: TRBV11-3
J: TRBJ2-1
CDR3: CASSPGIREQFF
DNA: TGTGCCAGCAGCCCAGGGATTAGGGAGCAGTTCTTC

size: .
D: TRBD2
V: TRBV10-3
J: TRBJ2-5
CDR3: CAISEIWTSGRETQYF
DNA: TGTGCCATCAGTGAGATCTGGACTAGCGGGAGAGAGACCCAGTACTTC

size: .
D: .
V: TRBV29-1
J: TRBJ2-7
CDR3: CSVVALYEQYF
DNA: TGCAGCGTTGTGGCCCTCTACGAGCAGTACTTC

size: .
D: .
V: TRBV5-8
J: TRBJ2-7
CDR3: CASSGLRGEQYF
DNA: TGTGCCAGCAGCGGATTGCGCGGGGAGCAGTACTTC

size: .
D: TRBD1
V: TRBV18
J: TRBJ1-2
CDR3: CASSSDGTGNGYTF
DNA: TGTGCCAGCTCATCAGACGGGACAGGGAATGGCTACACCTTC

size: .
D: TRBD1
V: TRBV5-5
J: TRBJ1-2
CDR3: CASSLGQGANGYTF
DNA: TGTGCCAGCAGCCTTGGACAGGGGGCTAATGGCTACACCTTC

size: .
D: .
V: TRBV6-5
J: TRBJ2-7
CDR3: CASTAPAGSYEQYF
DNA: TGTGCCAGCACCGCCCCGGCAGGCTCCTACGAGCAGTACTTC